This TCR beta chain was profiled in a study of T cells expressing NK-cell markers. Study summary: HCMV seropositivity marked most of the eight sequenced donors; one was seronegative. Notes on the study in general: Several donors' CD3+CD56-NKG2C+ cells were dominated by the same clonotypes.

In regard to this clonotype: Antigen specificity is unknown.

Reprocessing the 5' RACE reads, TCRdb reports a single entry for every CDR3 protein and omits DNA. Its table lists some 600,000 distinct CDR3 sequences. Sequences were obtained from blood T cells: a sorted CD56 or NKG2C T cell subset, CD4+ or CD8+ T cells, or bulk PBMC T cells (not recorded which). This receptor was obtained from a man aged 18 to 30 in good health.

CDR3 amino acids: CASSYTGGVSYNEQFF. J is TRBJ2-1 and V is TRBV6-5; without DNA, the TCRdb call of TRBD1 cannot be checked. The CDR3 is made up of 16 amino acids. Germline V gene data show CDR1 as MNHEY and CDR2 as SVGAGI.